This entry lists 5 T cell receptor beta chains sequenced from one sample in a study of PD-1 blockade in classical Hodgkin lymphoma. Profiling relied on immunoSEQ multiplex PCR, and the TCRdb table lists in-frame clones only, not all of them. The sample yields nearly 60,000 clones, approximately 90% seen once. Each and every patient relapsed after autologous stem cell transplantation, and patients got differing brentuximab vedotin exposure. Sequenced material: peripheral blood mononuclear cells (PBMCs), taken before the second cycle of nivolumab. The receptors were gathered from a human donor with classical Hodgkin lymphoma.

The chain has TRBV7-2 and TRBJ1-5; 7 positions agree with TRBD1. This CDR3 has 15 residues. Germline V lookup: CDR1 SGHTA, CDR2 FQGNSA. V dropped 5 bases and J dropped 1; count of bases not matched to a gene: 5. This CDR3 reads CASSQQGTSNQPQHF. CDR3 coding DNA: TGTGCCAGCAGCCAACAGGGGACAAGCAATCAGCCCCAGCATTTT.

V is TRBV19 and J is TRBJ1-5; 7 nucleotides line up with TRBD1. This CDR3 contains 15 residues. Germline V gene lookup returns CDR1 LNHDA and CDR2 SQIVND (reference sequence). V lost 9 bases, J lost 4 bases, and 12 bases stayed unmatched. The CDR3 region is CASQDRRYGNQPQHF. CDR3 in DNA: TGTGCCAGCCAGGACAGGAGGTATGGGAATCAGCCCCAGCATTTT.

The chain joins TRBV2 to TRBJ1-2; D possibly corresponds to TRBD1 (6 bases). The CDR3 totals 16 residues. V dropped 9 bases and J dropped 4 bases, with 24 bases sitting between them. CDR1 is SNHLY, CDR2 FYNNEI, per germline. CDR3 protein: CASKLPGQKISYGYTF. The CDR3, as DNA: TGTGCCAGTAAACTACCGGGACAAAAAATCTCCTATGGCTACACCTTC.

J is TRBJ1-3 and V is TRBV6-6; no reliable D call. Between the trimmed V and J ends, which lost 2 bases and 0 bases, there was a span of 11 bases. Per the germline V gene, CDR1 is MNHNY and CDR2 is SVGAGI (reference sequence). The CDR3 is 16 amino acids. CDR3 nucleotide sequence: TGTGCCAGCAGTTACGATCTCGAAGTCTCTGGAAACACCATATATTTT. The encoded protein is CASSYDLEVSGNTIYF.

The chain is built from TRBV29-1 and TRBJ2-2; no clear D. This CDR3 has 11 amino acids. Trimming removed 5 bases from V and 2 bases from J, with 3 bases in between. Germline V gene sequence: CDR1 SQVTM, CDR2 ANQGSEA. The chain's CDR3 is CSVFNTGELFF. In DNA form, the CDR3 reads TGCAGCGTTTTTAACACCGGGGAGCTGTTTTTT.